The 19 T cell receptor beta chains below come from one sample, sequenced in a study of shared clonotypes between healthy human individuals. Here immunoSEQ multiplex PCR was the method, and the copy in TCRdb shows in-frame clones only, minus some. The table lists about 2.1 million clones, approximately 94% of them singletons. Cells designated naive CD8 were CD45RO-negative and were positively selected for CCR7, with terminally differentiated effector memory CD45RA+ cells excluded. Sequencing was done on a sample of naive CD8+ T cells from PBMCs. The receptor set was obtained from a man between 18 and 29 years old in good health. Some clones in this sample may be carry-over from other donors' samples.

V gene TRBV4-3 combines with J gene TRBJ2-6; 8 bases map to TRBD1. CDR1 is LGHNA and CDR2 is YSLEER in the germline V gene. V lost 1 base to trimming and J lost 3 bases; unmatched junction nucleotides: 2. The CDR3 loop spans 16 amino acids. CDR3 bases: TGCGCCAGCAGCCAAGGGACAGGGAGTGGGGCCAACGTCCTGACTTTC. Residues: CASSQGTGSGANVLTF.

This chain joins TRBV4-3 and TRBJ1-2; TRBD1 matches 7 bases. Germline assignment: CDR1 LGHNA and CDR2 YSLEER. The CDR3 runs to 15 residues. With V trimmed by 1 base and J by 4 bases, 6 bases remained unmatched. The chain's CDR3 is CASSQGTEGAYGYTF. DNA for the CDR3: TGCGCCAGCAGCCAAGGGACAGAGGGGGCCTATGGCTACACCTTC.

The J gene is TRBJ2-7, the V gene TRBV7-9, with D perhaps matching TRBD1 (6 bases). The ends were cut back, 1 base at V and 6 bases at J, with 13 bases in the middle. This CDR3 has 14 amino acids. The V gene's germline CDR1 is SEHNR and CDR2 FQNEAQ (reference sequence). In nucleotides, the CDR3 is TGTGCCAGCAGCTTAGGCCGGGACACCAGCGAGCAGTACTTC. This gives the protein CASSLGRDTSEQYF.

J is TRBJ1-5 and V is TRBV6-1, with no clear D. The germline V gene encodes CDR1 MNHNS and CDR2 SASEGT. The germline V and J ends were trimmed by 2 bases and 0 bases, with 14 bases remaining between them. This CDR3 contains 17 residues. CDR3 sequence reads: CASSEYRTSYSNQPQHF. For the CDR3, the DNA is TGTGCCAGCAGTGAATATAGGACCTCTTATAGCAATCAGCCCCAGCATTTT.

J is TRBJ2-7 and V is TRBV7-2; 7 bases agree with TRBD1. J gave up 0 bases and V 1 base, and 15 bases lay outside the gene matches. The CDR3 contains 19 residues. Germline V gene sequence: CDR1 SGHTA, CDR2 FQGNSA. The CDR3 DNA follows: TGTGCCAGCAGCTTAGGGCCCCGCACGGTGGCAGGGGGCTCCTACGAGCAGTACTTC. This codes for CASSLGPRTVAGGSYEQYF.

The V gene is TRBV6-6, the J gene TRBJ1-2; no clear D gene. Trimming pared 8 bases from V and 2 bases from J, leaving 6 bases between. The CDR3 runs to 11 residues. Germline V gene data show CDR1 as MNHNY and CDR2 as SVGAGI (reference sequence). In nucleotides, the CDR3 is TGTGCCAGCGCAGAGAACTATGGCTACACCTTC. Its translation: CASAENYGYTF.

The chain is built from TRBV4-3 and TRBJ1-1; no reliable D call. The CDR3 runs 16 residues. Trimming removed 1 base at V and 1 base at J, with 13 bases between. CDR1 is LGHNA, CDR2 YSLEER, per germline. CDR3 nucleotide sequence: TGCGCCAGCAGCCAAGCCCACACATCGCGGAACACTGAAGCTTTCTTT. Translated: CASSQAHTSRNTEAFF.

CDR3 DNA: TGTGCCAGCCTAAGCTCCGGGGCCCCCACAGATACGCAGTATTTT. It translates to CASLSSGAPTDTQYF. The chain recombines TRBV27 with TRBJ2-3, with D perhaps given as TRBD1 or TRBD2 (5 bases each). The CDR3 has 15 amino acids. Germline V gene lookup returns CDR1 MNHEY and CDR2 SMNVEV (reference sequence). With 8 bases removed from V and 2 bases from J, the gap between germline ends came to 17 bases.

The CDR3 is CSSAEGLYGYTF. CDR3 DNA sequence: TGCTCCAGCGCCGAGGGTCTCTATGGCTACACCTTC. The rearrangement joins TRBV29-1 to TRBJ1-2; D is unresolved. This CDR3 is 12 amino acids long. Germline assignment: CDR1 SQVTM and CDR2 ANQGSEA.

This clone showed up just once. The chain carries TRBV4-2 and TRBJ2-3, with D possibly TRBD1 on 6 matching bases. The CDR3 is made up of 16 amino acids. Germline V gene sequence: CDR1 LGHNA, CDR2 YNFKEQ. Between the trimmed V and J ends, which lost 0 bases and 1 base, there was a span of 11 bases. Here the CDR3 DNA reads TGTGCCAGCAGCCAAGAGGCGGCAGGGGGCACAGATACGCAGTATTTT. Its translation: CASSQEAAGGTDTQYF.

J is TRBJ1-5 and V is TRBV12-5; D ambiguous. V was pared by 6 bases and J by 6 bases, with 9 bases between. This CDR3 region has 12 residues. CDR1 and CDR2 (germline): LGHNT, FRNRAP. Written as DNA, the CDR3 is TGTGCTAGTGGCCCCGATCTTCAGCCCCAGCATTTT. Translated: CASGPDLQPQHF. Full variable domain (outside the CDR3, taken from reference TRBV12-5 and TRBJ1-5): DARVTQTPRHKVTEMGQEVTMRCQPILGHNTVFWYRQTMMQGLELLAYFRNRAPLDDSGMPKDRFSAEMPDATLATLKIQPSEPRDSAVYFCASGPDLQPQHFGDGTRLSIL.

This chain links TRBV28 with TRBJ2-5; a weak D match, TRBD2 (5 bases). The CDR3 sequence is 16 residues long. Germline values: CDR1 MDHEN, CDR2 SYDVKM. V lost 6 bases, J lost 5 bases, and 22 bases lay in between. The CDR3 loop is CASSLLREPIPETQYF. The CDR3 DNA is TGTGCCAGCAGCCTCTTGAGGGAGCCCATCCCGGAGACCCAGTACTTC.

This clone was detected a few times. This chain connects TRBV7-9 to TRBJ1-2; perhaps TRBD1 as D (6 bases). The CDR3 runs to 13 residues. V was shortened by 6 bases and J by 4 bases, with 12 bases between the two germline ends. CDR1 is SEHNR, CDR2 FQNEAQ, per germline (reference sequence). The CDR3 sequence is CASRSGTPYGYTF. CDR3 nucleotides: TGTGCCAGCAGGTCCGGGACACCCTATGGCTACACCTTC. The full variable domain, completed using reference TRBV7-9 and TRBJ1-2, is DTGVSQNPRHKITKRGQNVTFRCDPISEHNRLYWYRQTLGQGPEFLTYFQNEAQLEKSRLLSDRFSAERPKGSFSTLEIQRTEQGDSAMYLCASRSGTPYGYTFGSGTRLTVV.

This clone was recorded only once. The CDR3 reads CASSGVGGQPQHF. CDR3 coding DNA: TGCGCCAGCAGCGGGGTGGGCGGCCAGCCCCAGCATTTT. This sequence joins TRBV4-1 and TRBJ1-5; D gene uncertain. Trimming took off 5 bases at V and 7 bases at J, with 12 bases between the two ends. The CDR3 extends over 13 amino acids. Germline V CDR1 and CDR2: MGHRA, YSYEKL.

This chain uses TRBV5-1 with TRBJ2-7; 10 bases fit TRBD1. Trimming took 5 bases from V and 2 from J; bases not matched to a gene: 7. From germline, CDR1 is SGHRS and CDR2 YFSETQ. There are 15 residues in the CDR3. Written as DNA, the CDR3 is TGCGCCAGCAGGCCGACAGGGGGCAGGGCCTACGAGCAGTACTTC. Translated: CASRPTGGRAYEQYF.

The rearrangement joins TRBV27 to TRBJ1-4; a possible D gene is TRBD1 (6 bases). The CDR3 covers 14 residues. V was clipped by 6 bases and J by 3 bases, with 11 bases between them. CDR1 and CDR2 (germline): MNHEY, SMNVEV (reference sequence). CDR3 sequence reads: CASRPGVSNEKLFF. In DNA, the CDR3 is TGTGCCAGCAGACCAGGGGTATCTAATGAAAAACTGTTTTTT.

This sequence joins TRBV7-2 and TRBJ2-5; 11 bases align to TRBD2. Germline lookup yields CDR1 SGHTA and CDR2 FQGNSA. Trimming cost V 6 bases and J 1 base; bases outside gene matches: 16. The CDR3 sequence is 19 residues long. The CDR3 loop is CASRSRGTSGGGVQETQYF. The CDR3, as DNA: TGTGCCAGCAGGTCCCGCGGGACTAGCGGTGGGGGAGTCCAAGAGACCCAGTACTTC.

The gene calls are TRBV10-3 and TRBJ2-1; 7 bases map to TRBD2. There are 15 residues in the CDR3. V shed 2 bases and J 2 bases; nucleotides not matched to a gene: 3. Per germline, CDR1 ENHRY and CDR2 SYGVKD. This chain's CDR3 is CAISEGDYTYNEQFF. CDR3 bases: TGTGCCATCAGTGAGGGGGACTATACCTACAATGAGCAGTTCTTC.

This clone came up once. The chain couples TRBV5-4 to TRBJ2-7; 11 nucleotides agree with TRBD2. The CDR3 loop spans 16 amino acids. Germline CDR1 SGHNT, CDR2 YYREEE (reference sequence). Trimming at V came to 3 bases and at J to 7 bases, leaving 12 bases not matched to a gene. The CDR3 DNA is TGTGCCAGCAGCTATTTAGCGGGAGGGCCTCTTCGTGAGCAGTACTTC. Protein: CASSYLAGGPLREQYF.